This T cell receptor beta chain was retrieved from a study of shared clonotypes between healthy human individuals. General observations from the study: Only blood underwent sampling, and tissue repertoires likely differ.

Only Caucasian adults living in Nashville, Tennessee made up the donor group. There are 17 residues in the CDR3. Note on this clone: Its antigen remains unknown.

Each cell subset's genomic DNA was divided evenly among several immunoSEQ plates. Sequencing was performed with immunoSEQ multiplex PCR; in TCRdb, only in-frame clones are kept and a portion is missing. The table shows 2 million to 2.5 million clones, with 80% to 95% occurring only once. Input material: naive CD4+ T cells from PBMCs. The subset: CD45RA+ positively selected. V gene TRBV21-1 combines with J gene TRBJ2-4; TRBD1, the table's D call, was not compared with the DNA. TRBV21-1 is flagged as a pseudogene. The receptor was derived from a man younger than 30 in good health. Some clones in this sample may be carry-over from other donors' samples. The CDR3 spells CASSSREVWLAKNIQYF. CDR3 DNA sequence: TGTGCCAGCAGCTCCAGGGAAGTTTGGTTAGCCAAAAACATTCAGTACTTC.